This T cell receptor (beta chain) was found in a study of radiotherapy plus CTLA-4 blockade in lung cancer (dated by TCRdb to the late 2010s). About the investigation overall: Among the enrolled patients, roughly 17% had an objective response, and less than 40% reached disease control.

What the study reported, not specific to this receptor: Increased serum interferon-beta after radiation, together with early dynamic changes in blood T cell clones, were reported to be the strongest predictors of response. TCR clones derived from tumors expanded in peripheral blood after treatment with radiotherapy and ipilimumab.

Unmatched junction bases come to 6, with V trimmed by 2 bases and J by 2 bases. From cysteine to phenylalanine, the CDR3 is 16 amino acids long. The retained sequence is limited to the CDR3, 48 bases, with the frame set at the first base. The germline V gene provides CDR1 SGHTA and CDR2 FQGNSA. With respect to this clone: This receptor's antigen is unknown. Base-call qualities are not available, and no considerably larger clone is one nucleotide away.

The library was made by the immunoSEQ multiplex PCR assay. TCRdb took this table from immuneACCESS and kept in-frame rearrangements with V and J called. Such tables lack part of the clones; where checked against another copy, unresolved V genes explain under half of the gap, and the rest is unexplained. The sample includes roughly 69,000 clones, with 60% to 80% observed a single time. The ten largest clones take up roughly 15% of the sample. Focal radiation therapy combined with CTLA-4 blockade (ipilimumab) was tested in patients with chemo-refractory metastatic non-small-cell lung cancer. Sequencing used peripheral blood, obtained from a patient treated with radiotherapy plus ipilimumab. This receptor was taken from a human donor with non-small cell lung cancer whose response to radiotherapy plus ipilimumab could not be evaluated. Some clones in this sample may be carry-over from other donors' samples. The rearrangement joined TRBV7-2 to TRBJ2-3; 8 nucleotides in the junction match TRBD2. For the CDR3, the sequence is CASSLLVAGFTDTQYF. The DNA sequence follows: TGTGCCAGCAGCTTATTGGTAGCGGGGTTCACAGATACGCAGTATTTT.